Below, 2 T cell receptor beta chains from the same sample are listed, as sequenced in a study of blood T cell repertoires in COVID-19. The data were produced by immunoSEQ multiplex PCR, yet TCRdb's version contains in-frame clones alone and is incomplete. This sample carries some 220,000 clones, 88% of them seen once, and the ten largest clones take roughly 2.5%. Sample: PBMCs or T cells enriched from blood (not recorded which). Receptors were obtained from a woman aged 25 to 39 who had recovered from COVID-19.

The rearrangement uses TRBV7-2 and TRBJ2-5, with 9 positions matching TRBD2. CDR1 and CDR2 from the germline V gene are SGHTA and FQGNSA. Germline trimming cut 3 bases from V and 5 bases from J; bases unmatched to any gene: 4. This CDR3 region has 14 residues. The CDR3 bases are TGTGCCAGCAGCTTCAGGACTAGCGCGGAGACCCAGTACTTC. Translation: CASSFRTSAETQYF.

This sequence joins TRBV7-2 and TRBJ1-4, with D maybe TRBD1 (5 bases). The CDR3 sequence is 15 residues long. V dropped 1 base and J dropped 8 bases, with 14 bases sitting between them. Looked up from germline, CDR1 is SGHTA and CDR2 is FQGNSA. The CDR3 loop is CASSLVIGGGEKLFF. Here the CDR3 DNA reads TGTGCCAGCAGCTTAGTGATCGGGGGGGGAGAAAAACTGTTTTTT. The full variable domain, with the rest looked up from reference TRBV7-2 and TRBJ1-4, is GAGVSQSPSNKVTEKGKDVELRCDPISGHTALYWYRQSLGQGLEFLIYFQGNSAPDKSGLPSDRFSAERTGGSVSTLTIQRTQQEDSAVYLCASSLVIGGGEKLFFGSGTQLSVL.